A single sample is the source of the 6 T cell receptor beta chains below, sequenced in a study of blood T cells in healthy people across ages. The second PCR ran about 6 to 11 cycles with a sample-barcoded 5' primer and J-beta primers. TCRdb reprocessed the 5' RACE reads with MiXCR, giving one entry per CDR3 protein. The sample gives over 1.5 million distinct CDR3 sequences, 49% of which show up once; approximately 2.1% is in the top ten. The material sequenced was blood. These receptors all come from a woman in her thirties or forties in good health.

The chain joins TRBV20-1 to TRBJ1-5; D perhaps matches TRBD1 (5 bases). In germline, CDR1 is DFQATT, CDR2 SNEGSKA (reference sequence). This CDR3 comprises 13 residues. Trimming pared 1 base from V and 6 bases from J, leaving 10 bases between. In nucleotides, the CDR3 is TGCAGTGCTAGAGGTCAGGGCGGTCAGCCCCAGCATTTT. Amino acids: CSARGQGGQPQHF.

The sample holds many counts of this clonotype. The chain is built from TRBV7-2 and TRBJ2-7; D ambiguous. The CDR3 totals 14 residues. Germline V CDR1 and CDR2: SGHTA, FQGNSA. Deletions cut 0 bases from V and 6 bases from J, with 12 bases between. In DNA form, the CDR3 reads TGTGCCAGCAGCTTAGCGTATCAAGGCGGCGAGCAGTACTTC. Translation gives CASSLAYQGGEQYF. Using reference TRBV7-2 and TRBJ2-7 for the parts outside the CDR3, the full variable domain is GAGVSQSPSNKVTEKGKDVELRCDPISGHTALYWYRQSLGQGLEFLIYFQGNSAPDKSGLPSDRFSAERTGGSVSTLTIQRTQQEDSAVYLCASSLAYQGGEQYFGPGTRLTVT.

The chain is built from TRBV3-1 and TRBJ1-4; TRBD1 agrees at 9 bases. Trimming removed 4 bases from V and 7 bases from J; junction bases left unmatched: 10. Germline V gene data show CDR1 as LGHDT and CDR2 as YNNKEL (reference sequence). The length of the CDR3 is 16 residues. This CDR3 reads CASSRRAGQGGEKLFF. The CDR3 bases are TGTGCCAGCAGCCGCAGGGCGGGACAGGGCGGTGAAAAACTGTTTTTT.

The rearrangement links TRBV7-2 to TRBJ1-1, with D perhaps TRBD1 (6 bases). Per the germline V gene, CDR1 is SGHTA and CDR2 is FQGNSA. CDR3 length equals 14 residues. The V gene lost 4 bases and the J gene lost 7 bases, with 16 bases spanning the gap. The CDR3 region has the DNA TGTGCCAGCAGCTGGGGACACTGGAGTGGTGAAGCTTTCTTT. Translation gives CASSWGHWSGEAFF.

The chain joins TRBV6-5 to TRBJ2-5; D not resolved. The J call may be incorrect, as the DNA end agrees better with TRBJ2-7. Germline V gene data show CDR1 as MNHEY and CDR2 as SVGAGI. The CDR3 runs 12 residues. CDR3 region: CASRKTKIEQYF. The CDR3 bases are TGTGCCAGCAGAAAGACAAAAATCGAGCAGTACTTC.

The J gene is TRBJ2-7, the V gene TRBV28; D may match TRBD1 or TRBD2 (6 bases each). CDR3 size: 15 residues. V shed 5 bases and J shed 7 bases, with 21 bases lying between them. CDR1 MDHEN and CDR2 SYDVKM come from the germline V gene. The CDR3 is CASSPRGRGIREQYF. CDR3 DNA: TGTGCCAGCAGTCCCCGGGGGCGGGGCATTCGTGAGCAGTACTTC.